These 10 T cell receptor beta chains came from one sample sequenced in a study of radiotherapy plus CTLA-4 blockade in lung cancer. Sequenced by immunoSEQ multiplex PCR; TCRdb stores in-frame clones only, minus some. The sample has about 46,000 clones; 65% to 85% are singletons. The sequenced sample was peripheral blood, obtained from a patient treated with radiotherapy plus ipilimumab. The receptors here all came from a human donor with non-small cell lung cancer whose response to radiotherapy plus ipilimumab could not be evaluated.

The chain joins TRBV5-6 to TRBJ2-5; possible D gene TRBD2, 7 bases. The V and J ends lost 4 bases and 2 bases respectively, with 18 bases between them. This CDR3 spans 16 amino acids. Germline CDR1 is SGHDT and CDR2 is YYEEEE. CDR3 nucleotides: TGTGCCAGCAGCCCTCTAGGGGGGAGGGAACAAGAGACCCAGTACTTC. It encodes CASSPLGGREQETQYF.

The chain employs TRBV5-1 and TRBJ2-5; 9 bases agree with TRBD2. This CDR3 has 13 amino acids. CDR1 SGHRS and CDR2 YFSETQ come from the germline V gene. Trimming took 3 bases from V and 5 from J; bases not matched to a gene: 2. This CDR3 is CASSSGLAETQYF. The CDR3 nucleotides read TGCGCCAGCAGCTCGGGACTAGCCGAGACCCAGTACTTC.

The chain carries TRBV7-9 and TRBJ1-4; 7 positions match TRBD1. Germline CDR1 and CDR2: SEHNR and FQNEAQ (reference sequence). V was pared by 5 bases and J by 7 bases, with 7 bases of the junction left unmatched. This CDR3 comprises 14 residues. CDR3 bases: TGTGCCAGCAGCAAGGGACAGTGGGGTGAAAAACTGTTTTTT. It encodes CASSKGQWGEKLFF.

The J gene is TRBJ1-5, the V gene TRBV27; perhaps TRBD1 as D (6 bases). The CDR3 has 14 amino acids. The V gene's germline CDR1 is MNHEY and CDR2 SMNVEV (reference sequence). Trimming cost V 6 bases and J 5 bases, with 14 bases left between them. DNA for the CDR3: TGTGCCAGCAGCCTAGGACAGACTCATCAGCCCCAGCATTTT. It codes for CASSLGQTHQPQHF.

The V and J genes are TRBV7-9 and TRBJ1-5, with 7 positions matching TRBD1. With V trimmed by 5 bases and J by 3 bases, 7 bases remained unmatched. The CDR3 contains 15 residues. Looked up from germline, CDR1 is SEHNR and CDR2 is FQNEAQ (reference sequence). In DNA form, the CDR3 reads TGTGCCAGCAGCGACCGGGACAGTGTCAATCAGCCCCAGCATTTT. As protein: CASSDRDSVNQPQHF.

This sequence joins TRBV5-1 and TRBJ2-5; 11 nucleotides match TRBD2. This CDR3 is 17 amino acids long. The germline V gene has CDR1 SGHRS and CDR2 YFSETQ. Trimming at V came to 0 bases and at J to 5 bases, leaving 9 bases not matched to a gene. The DNA for the CDR3 is TGCGCCAGCAGCTTGGGCATTAGCGGGGGGGCCGGCGAGACCCAGTACTTC. It encodes CASSLGISGGAGETQYF.

Only a few counts were recorded for this clone. This chain links TRBV7-9 with TRBJ2-1, with 8 bases lining up with TRBD1. The CDR3 is 15 amino acids. Germline-derived CDR1 and CDR2 are SEHNR and FQNEAQ (reference sequence). V lost 5 bases, J lost 7 bases, and 10 bases stayed unmatched. CDR3 in amino acids: CASSPGGRGHNEQFF. As DNA, the CDR3 is TGTGCCAGCAGCCCAGGGGGCAGGGGGCATAATGAGCAGTTCTTC. The whole variable domain, filled in from reference TRBV7-9 and TRBJ2-1, reads DTGVSQNPRHKITKRGQNVTFRCDPISEHNRLYWYRQTLGQGPEFLTYFQNEAQLEKSRLLSDRFSAERPKGSFSTLEIQRTEQGDSAMYLCASSPGGRGHNEQFFGPGTRLTVL.

The chain employs TRBV4-3 and TRBJ2-1; TRBD2 matches at 12 bases. Germline V gene sequence: CDR1 LGHNA, CDR2 YSLEER. The CDR3 is made up of 19 amino acids. V shed 0 bases and J 5 bases; nucleotides not matched to a gene: 11. The CDR3 sequence: CASSQDARLAGGKDNEQFF. The DNA for the CDR3 is TGCGCCAGCAGCCAAGATGCCCGGCTAGCGGGGGGGAAGGACAATGAGCAGTTCTTC.

A few counts support this clone. The chain couples TRBV11-2 to TRBJ2-7, with 7 bases aligning to TRBD2. CDR3 length: 15 residues. CDR1 is SGHAT, CDR2 FQNNGV, per germline. With V trimmed by 4 bases and J by 7 bases, 13 bases remained unmatched. CDR3 loop: CASSSNRRGEREQYF. CDR3 nucleotide sequence: TGTGCCAGCAGCTCGAACAGACGGGGGGAGAGGGAGCAGTACTTC. The full variable domain, in which reference TRBV11-2 and TRBJ2-7 provide the parts outside the CDR3, is EAGVAQSPRYKIIEKRQSVAFWCNPISGHATLYWYQQILGQGPKLLIQFQNNGVVDDSQLPKDRFSAERLKGVDSTLKIQPAKLEDSAVYLCASSSNRRGEREQYFGPGTRLTVT.

This rearrangement joins TRBV28 to TRBJ1-2, with TRBD1 matching 8 bases. Germline CDR1 MDHEN, CDR2 SYDVKM. CDR3 length: 14 residues. Germline trimming cut 2 bases from V and 3 bases from J; bases unmatched to any gene: 2. The DNA for the CDR3 is TGTGCCAGCAGTTTACAGGGGGCGTACTATGGCTACACCTTC. Translating it yields CASSLQGAYYGYTF.